Following are 6 T cell receptor beta chains from one sample sequenced in a study of blood T cells in healthy people across ages. With a J-beta primer mix and a sample-barcoded 5' primer, a second PCR ran about 7 to 11 cycles. TCRdb fed the 5' RACE reads into MiXCR, producing one record per CDR3 protein. The table includes about 650,000 distinct CDR3 sequences, about 34% detected once. Sequencing input: blood. All receptors derive from a woman aged 80 or over in good health.

This chain links TRBV30 with TRBJ1-6; TRBD1 might be the D (6 bases). The CDR3 has 14 residues. V lost 0 bases and J lost 5, with 8 bases in between. Looked up from germline, CDR1 is GTSNPN and CDR2 is SVGIG (reference sequence). CDR3 bases: TGTGCCTGGAGTGTAGCAGGGGATAATTCACCCCTCCACTTT. Translating gives CAWSVAGDNSPLHF.

This clonotype occurred many times. The rearrangement joins TRBV5-1 to TRBJ2-5, with D maybe TRBD2 (6 bases). This CDR3 spans 15 amino acids. Germline V lookup: CDR1 SGHRS, CDR2 YFSETQ. V was clipped by 4 bases and J by 4 bases, with 17 bases between them. The DNA of the CDR3 is TGCGCCAGCAGCGCCGCCTCCGGGACTGGAGAGACCCAGTACTTC. This codes for CASSAASGTGETQYF.

A note on this clonotype: This may be a read error, as it is one base from a much larger clone. The chain is built from TRBV30 and TRBJ2-3; 11 nucleotides align to TRBD1. Germline assignment: CDR1 GTSNPN and CDR2 SVGIG (reference sequence). The CDR3 runs to 16 residues. V shed 1 base and J 4 bases; nucleotides not matched to a gene: 7. The CDR3 nucleotides read TGTGCCTGGAGTGCAAGGACAGGGGGCTTGTCAGATACGCAGTATTTT. Translation gives CAWSARTGGLSDTQYF.

The CDR3: CASSLGASGNEQFF. The CDR3 bases are TGTGCCAGCAGCTTAGGAGCAAGCGGCAATGAGCAGTTCTTC. The chain recombines TRBV11-2 with TRBJ2-1, with D possibly being TRBD2 (5 bases). The germline CDR1 and CDR2 sequences are SGHAT and FQNNGV. V lost 1 base, J lost 6 bases, and 10 bases lay in between. The CDR3 is made up of 14 amino acids.

The gene calls are TRBV7-6 and TRBJ2-1; D is undetermined. The CDR3 runs to 11 residues. V lost 5 bases and J lost 10, with 9 bases in between. The V gene's germline CDR1 is SGHVS and CDR2 FNYEAQ. CDR3 protein: CASSQTLEQFF. The DNA for the CDR3 is TGTGCCAGCAGCCAGACCCTAGAGCAGTTCTTC.

This clonotype was detected only once. One junction end disagrees with the germline gene, perhaps due to a read error. Here the CDR3 reads CSAQGEYNSPPHF. The CDR3 DNA sequence: TGCAGTGCACAGGGCGAGTATAATTCACCCCCCCACTTT. The chain combines TRBV20-1 with TRBJ1-6; perhaps TRBD1 as D (6 bases). The germline gives CDR1 DFQATT, CDR2 SNEGSKA (reference sequence). The CDR3 extends over 13 amino acids.